This is a list of T cell receptor beta chains from one sample in a study of early T cells in non-severe SARS-CoV-2 infection. TCRdb fed the 5' RACE reads into MiXCR, producing one record per CDR3 protein. The table records about 39,000 distinct CDR3 sequences, 5.5% of them present only once. The source was whole blood, collected at baseline. These receptor sequences come from an adult who was a healthcare worker with PCR-confirmed SARS-CoV-2 infection or an uninfected control (not recorded which). CDR3s include the opening cysteine and the closing phenylalanine or tryptophan. Fields, in order: clone size, V gene, J gene, D gene, CDR3 DNA, CDR3 protein. A D gene is named only where the DNA matches it firmly. Size is stated for part of the rows, as once, few or many counts, or as a class when the clone is expanded.

few,TRBV6-6,TRBJ2-3,.,TGTGCCAGCACCCAAAGGGGGCCGGGAGGAGATACGCAGTATTTT,CASTQRGPGGDTQYF
many,TRBV7-6,TRBJ2-5,TRBD1,TGTGCCAGCAGCTCCCCAGGGGGCCGAACGGAGACCCAGTACTTC,CASSSPGGRTETQYF
.,TRBV27,TRBJ2-7,.,TGTGCCAGCAGTGTAAGAGATCTTCGGGGAGCCTACGAGCAGTACTTC,CASSVRDLRGAYEQYF
many,TRBV9,TRBJ1-1,.,TGTGCCAGCAGCCAGAAGTCTAGCACTGAAGCTTTCTTT,CASSQKSSTEAFF
.,TRBV18,TRBJ2-7,TRBD1,TGTGCCAGCTCACCGGAACAGGGGTTCAAGGAGCAGTACTTC,CASSPEQGFKEQYF
many,TRBV6-4,TRBJ2-1,TRBD2,TGTGCCAGCAGCCGACTAGCGGGAGGGTACAATGAGCAGTTCTTC,CASSRLAGGYNEQFF
many,TRBV7-2,TRBJ2-5,TRBD1,TGTGCCAGCAGCATAGCCGGGACAGGGGAGGAGGAGACCCAGTACTTC,CASSIAGTGEEETQYF
.,TRBV20-1,TRBJ2-3,.,TGCAGTGCTCTACGGGATACGCAGTATTTT,CSALRDTQYF
many,TRBV11-2,TRBJ2-6,.,TGTGCCAGCAGCTCAATACGTCATACGGACTCTGGGGCCAACGTCCTGACTTTC,CASSSIRHTDSGANVLTF
many,TRBV29-1,TRBJ2-1,.,TGCAGCGTTGAGCGGGACCGGGAGGAGCAGTTCTTC,CSVERDREEQFF
many,TRBV7-2,TRBJ2-7,TRBD2,TGTGCCAGCAGCCCGAATGGACTAGCCTACGAGCAGTACTTC,CASSPNGLAYEQYF
few,TRBV29-1,TRBJ1-2,.,TGCAGCGTTGGCGCTAACTATGGCTACACCTTC,CSVGANYGYTF
.,TRBV19,TRBJ1-5,.,TGTGCCAGTCAGCAGATCCAGGGGATTCGAAGCAATCAGCCCCAGCATTTT,CASQQIQGIRSNQPQHF
.,TRBV6-1,TRBJ2-2,.,TGTGCCAGCAGTGAAGCGCAGATGAACACCGGGGAGCTGTTTTTT,CASSEAQMNTGELFF
many,TRBV7-2,TRBJ2-7,.,TGTGCCAGCAGACCTCTGCCGGCTAGCACGCAGTACTTC,CASRPLPASTQYF
many,TRBV7-9,TRBJ2-1,.,TGTGCCAGCCCCCCCTCGGGCGCTCCCAATGAGCAGTTCTTC,CASPPSGAPNEQFF
.,TRBV7-8,TRBJ2-2,TRBD1,TGTGCCAGCAGCTTAGCGAGGACAGGGGCTAACACCGGGGAGCTGTTTTTT,CASSLARTGANTGELFF
many,TRBV4-2,TRBJ1-3,.,TGTGCCAGCAGCCAAGAATCAGGAAACACCATATATTTT,CASSQESGNTIYF
many,TRBV19,TRBJ2-1,.,TGTGCCAGTAGTCCTCTGACAGGGATACGGGGGAATGAGCAGTTCTTC,CASSPLTGIRGNEQFF
many,TRBV20-1,TRBJ1-1,TRBD1,TGCAGTGCTAGCCCCGGGACAGGGGGCTACAACACTGAAGCTTTCTTT,CSASPGTGGYNTEAFF
many,TRBV3-2,TRBJ2-3,.,TGTGCCAGCAGCCAAAGTCATCCTAGCTCCCTTTGCACAGATACGCAGTATTTT,CASSQSHPSSLCTDTQYF